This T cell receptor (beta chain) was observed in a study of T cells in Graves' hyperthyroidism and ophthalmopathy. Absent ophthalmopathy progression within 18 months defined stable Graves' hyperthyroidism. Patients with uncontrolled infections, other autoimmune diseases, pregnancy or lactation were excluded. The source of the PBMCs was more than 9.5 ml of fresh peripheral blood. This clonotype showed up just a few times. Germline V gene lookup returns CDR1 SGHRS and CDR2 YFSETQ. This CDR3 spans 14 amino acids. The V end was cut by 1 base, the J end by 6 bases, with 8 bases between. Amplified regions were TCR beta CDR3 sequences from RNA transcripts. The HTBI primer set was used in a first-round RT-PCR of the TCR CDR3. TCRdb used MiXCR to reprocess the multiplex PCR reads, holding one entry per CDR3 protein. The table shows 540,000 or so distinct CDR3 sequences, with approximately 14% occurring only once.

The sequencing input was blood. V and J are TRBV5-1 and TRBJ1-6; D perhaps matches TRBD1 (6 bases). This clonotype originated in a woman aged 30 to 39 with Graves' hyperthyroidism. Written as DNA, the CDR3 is TGCGCCAGCAGCTTGACAGGGATTAATTCACCCCTCCACTTT. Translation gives CASSLTGINSPLHF.